Below are 9 T cell receptor beta chains sequenced from a single sample in a study of blood T cell repertoires in COVID-19 (dated by TCRdb to the early 2020s). The method behind the library was the immunoSEQ multiplex PCR assay. Drawn from immuneACCESS, this table holds only the in-frame rearrangements with V and J called that TCRdb kept. Clones are partly lost; checked studies trace under half to an unresolved V gene and leave the rest unexplained. Counted in this sample were about 370,000 clones; 90% of them appeared once. The top ten constitute 6.5% to 8% of the sample. The sequencing input was peripheral blood. The source is a man younger than 35 with active or convalescent COVID-19.

This rearrangement joins TRBV25-1 to TRBJ2-7, with D possibly being TRBD1 (7 bases). This CDR3 comprises 15 residues. The V end was cut by 2 bases, the J end by 7 bases, with 18 bases between. Germline lookup yields CDR1 MGHDK and CDR2 SYGVNS. CDR3 amino acids: CASSEKYGGGREQYF. In nucleotides, the CDR3 is TGTGCCAGCAGTGAAAAATACGGAGGGGGCAGGGAGCAGTACTTC.

The J gene is TRBJ1-4, the V gene TRBV5-6, with D possibly TRBD1 on 5 matching bases. The CDR3 runs 15 residues. Germline CDR1 and CDR2: SGHDT and YYEEEE. V was trimmed by 4 bases and J by 7 bases, leaving 17 bases between them. CDR3 DNA sequence: TGTGCCAGCAGCGGGCGTGGAGGGACGGGTGAAAAACTGTTTTTT. This gives the protein CASSGRGGTGEKLFF.

The chain carries TRBV27 and TRBJ2-3; D unclear. The CDR3 is 14 amino acids. V lost 4 bases and J 2 bases, leaving 10 bases between the germline ends. Germline V gene lookup returns CDR1 MNHEY and CDR2 SMNVEV (reference sequence). Here the CDR3 DNA reads TGTGCCAGCAGTTATTCAGGCTACACAGATACGCAGTATTTT. Translated: CASSYSGYTDTQYF.

This clone was recorded once. This rearrangement joins TRBV5-1 to TRBJ1-1; weak D call: TRBD1 (5 bases). Trimming removed 4 bases from V and 11 bases from J, with 18 bases in between. This CDR3 spans 13 amino acids. CDR1 SGHRS and CDR2 YFSETQ come from the germline V gene. CDR3 sequence reads: CASSRENPGLAFF. CDR3 DNA sequence: TGCGCCAGCAGCCGCGAAAACCCAGGGCTGGCTTTCTTT.

The V call is TRBV6-5, the J call TRBJ2-5; 7 bases align to TRBD2. Germline CDR1 reads MNHEY; CDR2 reads SVGAGI. The CDR3 has 15 residues. V trimming: 6 bases; J trimming: 5 bases; junction bases outside the gene matches: 12. Here the CDR3 reads CASRGGAVGVETQYF. The CDR3 DNA reads TGTGCCAGCAGGGGAGGGGCGGTAGGGGTGGAGACCCAGTACTTC.

This clone is a singleton in its sample. The rearrangement uses TRBV19 and TRBJ2-7, with 9 bases that match TRBD1. J gave up 6 bases and V 3 bases, and 6 bases lay outside the gene matches. CDR3 length: 14 amino acids. CDR1 is LNHDA and CDR2 is SQIVND in the germline V gene (reference sequence). CDR3 DNA: TGTGCCAGTAGTATGTCTGGACAGGGGACCGAGCAGTACTTC. Residues: CASSMSGQGTEQYF.

This clone was observed a few times. The V gene is TRBV28, the J gene TRBJ1-5, with TRBD1 matching 8 bases. This CDR3 has 14 amino acids. The junction had 5 bases not matched to a gene; V was cut back by 3 bases and J by 7 bases. CDR1 MDHEN and CDR2 SYDVKM come from the germline V gene. Here the CDR3 reads CASSFAGGSQPQHF. Written as DNA, the CDR3 is TGTGCCAGCAGTTTTGCAGGGGGCAGCCAGCCCCAGCATTTT.

The V gene is TRBV7-8, the J gene TRBJ1-2, with D hard to call. The germline V gene has CDR1 SGHVS and CDR2 FQNEAQ. V was clipped by 1 base and J by 9 bases, with 15 bases between them. This CDR3 has 14 amino acids. In nucleotides, the CDR3 is TGTGCCAGCAGCTTAGGAGGCGCAGGAGGAAGCTACACCTTC. Translated, it gives CASSLGGAGGSYTF.

The chain joins TRBV11-3 to TRBJ2-3; D may be TRBD2 (5 bases). Per the germline V gene, CDR1 is SGHNT and CDR2 is YENEEA. Between the trimmed V and J ends, which lost 8 bases and 0 bases, there was a span of 15 bases. The CDR3 loop spans 15 amino acids. CDR3 in DNA: TGTGCCAGCTCGCTAGCCGGGTTTAGCACAGATACGCAGTATTTT. Translated, it gives CASSLAGFSTDTQYF.